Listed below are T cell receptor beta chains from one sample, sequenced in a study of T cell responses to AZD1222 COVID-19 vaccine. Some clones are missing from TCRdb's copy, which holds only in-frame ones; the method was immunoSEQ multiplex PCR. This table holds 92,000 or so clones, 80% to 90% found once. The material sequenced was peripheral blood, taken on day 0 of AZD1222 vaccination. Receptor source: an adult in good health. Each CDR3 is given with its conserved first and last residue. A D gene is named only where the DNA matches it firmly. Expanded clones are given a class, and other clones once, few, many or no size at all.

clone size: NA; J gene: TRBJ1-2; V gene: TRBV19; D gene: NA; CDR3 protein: CASSLNYGRINYGYTF; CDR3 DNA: TGTGCCAGTAGTCTGAATTACGGACGAATTAACTATGGCTACACCTTC
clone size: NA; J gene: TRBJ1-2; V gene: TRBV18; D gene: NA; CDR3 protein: CASSDLVGDGYTF; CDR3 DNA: TGTGCCAGCTCAGATTTGGTTGGTGATGGCTACACCTTC
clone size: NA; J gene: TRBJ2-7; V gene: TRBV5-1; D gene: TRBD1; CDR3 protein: CASSLGDSSVYEQYF; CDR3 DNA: TGCGCCAGCAGCCTTGGGGACAGTTCAGTCTACGAGCAGTACTTC
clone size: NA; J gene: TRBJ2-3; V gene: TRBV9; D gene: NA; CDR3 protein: CASSVDPADTQYF; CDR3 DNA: TGTGCCAGCAGCGTAGATCCGGCAGATACGCAGTATTTT
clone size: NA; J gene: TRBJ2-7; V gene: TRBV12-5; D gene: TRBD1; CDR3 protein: CASGLGGGFYEQYF; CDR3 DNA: TGTGCTAGTGGTTTGGGAGGGGGCTTCTACGAGCAGTACTTC
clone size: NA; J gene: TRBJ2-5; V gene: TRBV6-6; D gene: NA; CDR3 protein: CASSYGGAEETQYF; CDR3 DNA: TGTGCCAGCAGTTATGGAGGGGCAGAGGAGACCCAGTACTTC
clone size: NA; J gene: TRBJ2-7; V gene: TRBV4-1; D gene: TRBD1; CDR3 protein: CASSHDSTWTGFYEQYF; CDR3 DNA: TGCGCCAGCAGCCATGACAGCACATGGACAGGCTTCTACGAGCAGTACTTC
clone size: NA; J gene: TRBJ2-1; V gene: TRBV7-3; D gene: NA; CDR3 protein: CASSLSLNNEQFF; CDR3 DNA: TGTGCCAGCAGCTTATCCCTGAACAATGAGCAGTTCTTC
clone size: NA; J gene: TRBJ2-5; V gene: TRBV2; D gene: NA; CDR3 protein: CASSSGLTSGETQYF; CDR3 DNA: TGTGCCAGCAGTTCCGGGCTCACTTCGGGCGAGACCCAGTACTTC
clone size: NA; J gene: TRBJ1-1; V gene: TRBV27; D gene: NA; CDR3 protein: CASSQSSSPEAFF; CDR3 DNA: TGTGCCAGCAGTCAGTCCAGCTCACCTGAAGCTTTCTTT
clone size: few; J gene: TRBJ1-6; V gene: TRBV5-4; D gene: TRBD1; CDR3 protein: CASSDRGNNSPLHF; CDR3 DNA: TGTGCCAGCAGCGACAGGGGGAATAATTCACCCCTCCACTTT
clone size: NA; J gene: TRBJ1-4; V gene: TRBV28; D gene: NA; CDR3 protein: CASRPQTNEKLFF; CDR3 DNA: TGTGCCAGCAGGCCCCAAACTAATGAAAAACTGTTTTTT
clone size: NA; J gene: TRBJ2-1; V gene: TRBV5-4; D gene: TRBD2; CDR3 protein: CASSLASGGRTYNEQFF; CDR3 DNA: TGTGCCAGCAGCTTGGCTAGCGGGGGGAGAACCTACAATGAGCAGTTCTTC
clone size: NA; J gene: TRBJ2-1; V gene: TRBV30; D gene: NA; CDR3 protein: CAWSWSDEQFF; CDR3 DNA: TGTGCCTGGAGTTGGAGCGATGAGCAGTTCTTC
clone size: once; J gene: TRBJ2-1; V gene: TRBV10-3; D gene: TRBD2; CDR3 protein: CAMAPLAGFYNEQFF; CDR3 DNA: TGTGCCATGGCCCCTCTAGCGGGCTTTTACAATGAGCAGTTCTTC
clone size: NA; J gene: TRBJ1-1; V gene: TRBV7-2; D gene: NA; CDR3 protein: CASSLAENTEAFF; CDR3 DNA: TGTGCCAGCAGCTTAGCGGAGAACACTGAAGCTTTCTTT
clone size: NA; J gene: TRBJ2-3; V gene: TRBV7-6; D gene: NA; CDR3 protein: CASSLGPGTGTLTDTQYF; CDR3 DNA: TGTGCCAGCAGCTTAGGCCCCGGAACCGGGACCTTGACAGATACGCAGTATTTT
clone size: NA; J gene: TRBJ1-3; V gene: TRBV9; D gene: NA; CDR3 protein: CASSEGEFVGNTIYF; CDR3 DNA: TGTGCCAGCAGCGAAGGAGAGTTCGTGGGAAACACCATATATTTT
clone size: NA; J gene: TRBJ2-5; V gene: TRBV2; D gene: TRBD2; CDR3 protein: CASSGGETQYF; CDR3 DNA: TGTGCCAGCTCCGGGGGGGAGACCCAGTACTTC
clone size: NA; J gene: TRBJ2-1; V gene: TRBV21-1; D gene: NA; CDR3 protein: CASSPGRGTYNEQFF; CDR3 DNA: TGTGCCAGCAGCCCCGGTCGGGGGACCTACAATGAGCAGTTCTTC
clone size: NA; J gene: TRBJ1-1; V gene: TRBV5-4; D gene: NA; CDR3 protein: CASSFPPTGRFKIPEAFF; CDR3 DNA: TGTGCCAGCAGCTTCCCGCCGACAGGTCGGTTTAAGATCCCTGAAGCTTTCTTT
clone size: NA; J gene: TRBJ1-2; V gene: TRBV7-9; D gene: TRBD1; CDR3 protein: CASSSTAPGGGYTF; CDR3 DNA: TGTGCCAGCAGCTCAACGGCCCCAGGGGGAGGCTACACCTTC
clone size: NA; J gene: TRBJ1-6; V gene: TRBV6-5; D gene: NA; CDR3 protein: CASWGGSSPLHF; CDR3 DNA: TGTGCCAGTTGGGGGGGCAGTTCACCCCTCCACTTT